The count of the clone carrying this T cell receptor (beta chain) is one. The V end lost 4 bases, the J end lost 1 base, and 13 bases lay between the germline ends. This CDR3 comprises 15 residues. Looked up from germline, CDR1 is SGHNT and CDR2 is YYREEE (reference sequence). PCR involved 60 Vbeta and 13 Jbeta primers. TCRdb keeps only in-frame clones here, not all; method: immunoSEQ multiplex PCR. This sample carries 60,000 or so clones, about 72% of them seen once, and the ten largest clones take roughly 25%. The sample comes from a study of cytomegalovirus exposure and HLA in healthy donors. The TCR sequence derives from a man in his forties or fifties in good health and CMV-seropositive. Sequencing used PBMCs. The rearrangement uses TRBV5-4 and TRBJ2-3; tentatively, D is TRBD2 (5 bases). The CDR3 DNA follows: TGTGCCAGCAGCCCGGGAATCCTCGGCACAGATACGCAGTATTTT. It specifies CASSPGILGTDTQYF.